This T cell receptor (beta chain) was documented in a study of neurological immune-mediated disorders. Whole-study results and caveats: Repertoires from 18 of 34 multiple sclerosis patients grouped phylogenetically into a related-CDR3 cluster, suggesting a possible signature. The absence of shared CDR3 amino acid sequences among expanded clones across subjects suggests private repertoires in all groups.

As for the cDNA, it was generated by 5'RACE with 10-nucleotide random UMIs. TCRdb re-derived calls from the 5' RACE reads in MiXCR, one entry per CDR3 protein. The sample lists approximately 41,000 distinct CDR3 sequences, 2% to 3% occurring once. This clonotype was seen more than once but under ten times. The antigen is unknown. This clone may be a read error of a much larger clone one base away. The CDR3 sequence is 13 residues long. Germline lookup yields CDR1 DFQATT and CDR2 SNEGSKA (reference sequence). The V segment lost 7 bases and the J segment 5 bases; nucleotides outside the gene matches: 10.

The chain couples TRBV20-1 to TRBJ1-1, with 7 bases lining up with TRBD1. This receptor was identified in a man aged 25 to 40 with multiple sclerosis. Sequenced material: PBMCs. The CDR3 region has the DNA TGCAGTGAACCCGACAGGGTTGAGACTGAAGCTTTCTTT. Protein product: CSEPDRVETEAFF.